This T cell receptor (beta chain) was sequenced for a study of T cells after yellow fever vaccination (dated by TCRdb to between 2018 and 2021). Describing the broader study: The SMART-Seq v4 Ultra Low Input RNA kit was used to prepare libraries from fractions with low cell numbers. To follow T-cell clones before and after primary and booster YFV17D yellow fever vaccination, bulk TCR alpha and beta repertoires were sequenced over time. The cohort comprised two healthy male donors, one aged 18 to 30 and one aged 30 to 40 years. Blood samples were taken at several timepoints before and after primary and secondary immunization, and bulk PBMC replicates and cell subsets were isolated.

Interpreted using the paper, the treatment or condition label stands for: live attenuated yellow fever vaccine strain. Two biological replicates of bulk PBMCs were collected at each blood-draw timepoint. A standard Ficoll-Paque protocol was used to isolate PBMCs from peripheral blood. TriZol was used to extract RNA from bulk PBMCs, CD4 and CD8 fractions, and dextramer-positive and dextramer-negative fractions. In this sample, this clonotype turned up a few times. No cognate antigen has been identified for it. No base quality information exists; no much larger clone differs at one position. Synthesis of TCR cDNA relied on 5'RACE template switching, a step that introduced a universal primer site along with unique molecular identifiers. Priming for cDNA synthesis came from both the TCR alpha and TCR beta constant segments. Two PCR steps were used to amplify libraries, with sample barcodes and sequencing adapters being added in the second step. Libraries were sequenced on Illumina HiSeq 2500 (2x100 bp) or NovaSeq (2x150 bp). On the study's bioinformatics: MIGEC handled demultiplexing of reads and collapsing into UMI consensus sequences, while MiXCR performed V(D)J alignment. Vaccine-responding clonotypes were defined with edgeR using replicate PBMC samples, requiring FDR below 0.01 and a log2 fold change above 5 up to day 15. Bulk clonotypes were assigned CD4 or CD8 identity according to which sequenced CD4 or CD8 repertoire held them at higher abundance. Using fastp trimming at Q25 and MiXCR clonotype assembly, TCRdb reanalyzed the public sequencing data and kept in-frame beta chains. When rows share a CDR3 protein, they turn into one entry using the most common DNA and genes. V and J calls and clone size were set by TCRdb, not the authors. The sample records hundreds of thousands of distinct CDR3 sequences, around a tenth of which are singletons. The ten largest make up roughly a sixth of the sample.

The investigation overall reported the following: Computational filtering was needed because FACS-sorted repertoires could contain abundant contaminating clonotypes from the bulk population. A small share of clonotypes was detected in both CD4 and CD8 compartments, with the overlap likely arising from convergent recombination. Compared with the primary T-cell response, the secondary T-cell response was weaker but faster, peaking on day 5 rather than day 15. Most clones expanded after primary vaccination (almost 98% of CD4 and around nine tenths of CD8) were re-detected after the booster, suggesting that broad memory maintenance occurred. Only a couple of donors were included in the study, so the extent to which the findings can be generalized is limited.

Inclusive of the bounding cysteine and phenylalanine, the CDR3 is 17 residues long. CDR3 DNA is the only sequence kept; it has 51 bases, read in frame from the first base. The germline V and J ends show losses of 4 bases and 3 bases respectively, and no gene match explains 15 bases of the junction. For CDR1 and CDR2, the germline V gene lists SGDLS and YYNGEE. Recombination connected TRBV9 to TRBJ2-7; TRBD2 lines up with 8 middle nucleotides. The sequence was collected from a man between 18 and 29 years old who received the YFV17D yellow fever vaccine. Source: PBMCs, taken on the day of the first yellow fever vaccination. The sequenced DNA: TGTGCCAGCAGCCCCCGTCCCTCCCTGGCGGGGGGCTACGAGCAGTACTTC. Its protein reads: CASSPRPSLAGGYEQYF.